This is a list of T cell receptor beta chains from one sample in a study of shared clonotypes between healthy human individuals. Using immunoSEQ multiplex PCR, the repertoire was profiled, and TCRdb retains in-frame clones only, with some absent. The table includes about 2.2 million clones, 90% to 95% detected once. Sequenced sample: naive CD8+ T cells from PBMCs. These receptors originate from a man in his late teens or twenties in good health. Some clones in this sample may be carry-over from other donors' samples. The conserved cysteine and the conserved F or W are not part of the CDR3 here.

v_call	cdr3_length	j_call	cdr3_aa
TRBV27	13	TRBJ1-1	ASSLRGGTGTEAF
TRBV15	13	TRBJ2-7	ATSREDGRRNEQY
TRBV30	12	TRBJ1-5	AWSTRGRGQPQH
TRBV5-1	12	TRBJ2-5	ASSPRDRLETQY
TRBV28	14	TRBJ1-5	ASSLPPGYSNQPQH
TRBV9	11	TRBJ1-1	ASAPHRGTEAF
TRBV28	12	TRBJ2-7	ASRRGREWYEQY
TRBV28	13	TRBJ2-1	ASSARLADYNEQF
TRBV5-1	9	TRBJ2-1	ASSLGGEQF
TRBV7-9	11	TRBJ2-7	ASSSTEDYEQY
TRBV5-4	11	TRBJ2-7	ASSWGQPGEQY
TRBV4-1	13	TRBJ1-1	ASSQITGPNTEAF
TRBV2	13	TRBJ2-7	ASSESAGGLYEQY
TRBV6-6	14	TRBJ2-2	ASSLLASGNTGELF
TRBV7-9	11	TRBJ1-1	ASSFRDGTEAF
TRBV6-1	9	TRBJ2-1	ASTPGQEQF
TRBV27	12	TRBJ2-7	ASSLGTVSYEQY
TRBV29-1	10	TRBJ2-1	SVRDSRNEQF
TRBV27	11	TRBJ2-1	ASSLGRHNEQF
TRBV19	11	TRBJ1-1	ASSIAQGTEAF
TRBV7-2	13	TRBJ1-2	ASSLEPGGHYGYT
TRBV4-1	13	TRBJ2-2	ASSQEPGLAGELF
TRBV30	12	TRBJ2-1	AWSSVAGYNEQF
TRBV19	11	TRBJ2-7	ASIQQPSYEQY
TRBV28	15	TRBJ1-5	ASSLRYNPGSNQPQH